Given below is one T cell receptor (beta chain) in context. Germline CDR1 and CDR2: SGHRS and YFSETQ. V lost 0 bases, J lost 5 bases, and 17 bases lay in between. The CDR3 covers 16 residues. The sample comes from a study of blood T cell repertoires in COVID-19. Whole-study context: Whether acute or convalescent, the COVID-19 samples came from the United States, Italy and Spain. The analysed material was cDNA or gDNA that came from T cells, B-cell-depleted T cells, or PBMCs.

Under the authors' procedure: Estimated nucleated cell counts came from reference gene primer amplification. Sequencing used immunoSEQ multiplex PCR; TCRdb keeps in-frame clones, though not all of them. That table furnishes V, J and clone size, whereas the DNA furnished D and trimming. The sample shows about 210,000 clones, approximately 91% of them seen only once. The clonotype comes from a woman in her 40s with acute or convalescent COVID-19. The sample taken for sequencing was peripheral blood. This sequence joins TRBV5-1 and TRBJ1-1; perhaps TRBD1 as D (5 bases). Here the CDR3 DNA reads TGCGCCAGCAGCTTGGTATTCGCGGGGGACGGAACTGAAGCTTTCTTT. It is translated as CASSLVFAGDGTEAFF.